These 5 T cell receptor beta chains were sequenced from one sample in a study of cytomegalovirus exposure and HLA in healthy donors. Both 60 Vbeta primers and 13 Jbeta primers went into the PCR. Here immunoSEQ multiplex PCR was the method, and the copy in TCRdb shows in-frame clones only, minus some. The sample shows a few hundred thousand clones, about 83% of them seen only once. The source material was PBMCs. Receptors were obtained from a girl aged 10 to 17 in good health and CMV-seronegative.

V is TRBV5-8 and J is TRBJ2-5; 9 bases match TRBD2. The J call is doubtful: the DNA matches TRBJ2-7 better. The CDR3 has 15 residues. Germline lookup yields CDR1 SGHTS and CDR2 YDEGEE. CDR3 loop: CASSLGSGGLYEQYF. The CDR3 DNA sequence: TGTGCCAGCAGCTTGGGAAGCGGGGGGCTCTACGAGCAGTACTTC.

The CDR3 is CSGTGLAGRAPTDTQYF. CDR3 sequence (DNA): TGCAGCGGTACGGGACTAGCGGGGCGGGCCCCCACAGATACGCAGTATTTT. The V gene is TRBV29-1, the J gene TRBJ2-3; 13 positions match TRBD2. Germline assignment: CDR1 SQVTM and CDR2 ANQGSEA. Losses at the gene ends were 7 bases for V and 2 bases for J; bases not matched to a gene: 12. The CDR3 loop spans 17 amino acids.

This chain joins TRBV5-1 and TRBJ2-2; 7 bases agree with TRBD1. Germline assignment: CDR1 SGHRS and CDR2 YFSETQ. Germline trimming cut 7 bases from V and 3 bases from J; bases unmatched to any gene: 6. This CDR3 is 14 amino acids long. The CDR3 coding sequence is TGCGCCAGCGCTGGGACAGCAGACACCGGGGAGCTGTTTTTT. This codes for CASAGTADTGELFF.

J is TRBJ2-3 and V is TRBV9; 8 positions match TRBD2. With V trimmed by 2 bases and J by 3 bases, 8 bases remained unmatched. The length of the CDR3 is 16 residues. Germline V CDR1 and CDR2: SGDLS, YYNGEE. CDR3 nucleotides: TGTGCCAGCAGCGTCATCAGCGGGAGCGGGACAGATACGCAGTATTTT. Protein sequence: CASSVISGSGTDTQYF.

The J gene is TRBJ1-2, the V gene TRBV27; TRBD1 is a possible D gene (6 bases). Trimming cost V 4 bases and J 2 bases, with 11 bases left between them. Germline V CDR1 and CDR2: MNHEY, SMNVEV (reference sequence). The CDR3 has 14 amino acids. CDR3 coding DNA: TGTGCCAGCAGTTCACGGACAGAGAACTATGGCTACACCTTC. This sequence encodes CASSSRTENYGYTF.